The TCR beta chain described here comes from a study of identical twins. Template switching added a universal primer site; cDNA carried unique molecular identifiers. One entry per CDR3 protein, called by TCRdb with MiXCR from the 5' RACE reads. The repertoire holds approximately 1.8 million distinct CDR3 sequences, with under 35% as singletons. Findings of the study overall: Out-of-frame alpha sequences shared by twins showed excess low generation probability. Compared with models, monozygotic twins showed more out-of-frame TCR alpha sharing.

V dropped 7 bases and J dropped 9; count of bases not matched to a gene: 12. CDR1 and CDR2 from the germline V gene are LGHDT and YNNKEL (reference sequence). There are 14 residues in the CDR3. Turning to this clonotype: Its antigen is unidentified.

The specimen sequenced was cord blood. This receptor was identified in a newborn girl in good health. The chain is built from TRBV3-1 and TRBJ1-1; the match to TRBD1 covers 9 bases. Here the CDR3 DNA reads TGTGCCAGCACCACTCCGGGGACAGGGACTCAAGCTTTCTTT. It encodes CASTTPGTGTQAFF.